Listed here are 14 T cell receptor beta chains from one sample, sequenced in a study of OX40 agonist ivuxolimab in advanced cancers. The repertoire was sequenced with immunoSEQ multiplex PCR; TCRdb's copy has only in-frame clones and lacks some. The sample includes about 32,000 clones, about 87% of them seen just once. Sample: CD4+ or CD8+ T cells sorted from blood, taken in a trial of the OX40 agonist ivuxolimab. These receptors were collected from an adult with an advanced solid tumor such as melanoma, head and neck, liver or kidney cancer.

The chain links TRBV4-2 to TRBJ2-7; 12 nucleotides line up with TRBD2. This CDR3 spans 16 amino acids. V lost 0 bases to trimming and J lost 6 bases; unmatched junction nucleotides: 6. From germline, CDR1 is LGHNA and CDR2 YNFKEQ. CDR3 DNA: TGTGCCAGCAGCCAAGAGTCCCTAGCGGGGGGGTTCGAGCAGTACTTC. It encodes CASSQESLAGGFEQYF.

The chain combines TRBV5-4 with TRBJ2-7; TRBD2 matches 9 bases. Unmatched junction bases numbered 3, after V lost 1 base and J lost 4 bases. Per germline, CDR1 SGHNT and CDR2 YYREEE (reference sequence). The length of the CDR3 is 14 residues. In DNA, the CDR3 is TGTGCCAGCAGCTTGTGGCGGGGGGGGTACGAGCAGTACTTC. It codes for CASSLWRGGYEQYF.

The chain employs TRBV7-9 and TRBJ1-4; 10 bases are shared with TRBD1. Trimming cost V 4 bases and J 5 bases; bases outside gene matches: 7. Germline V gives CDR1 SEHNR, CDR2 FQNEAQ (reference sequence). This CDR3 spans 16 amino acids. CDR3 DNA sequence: TGTGCCAGCAGCTCGACCCGGACAGGGGGAAATGAAAAACTGTTTTTT. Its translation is CASSSTRTGGNEKLFF.

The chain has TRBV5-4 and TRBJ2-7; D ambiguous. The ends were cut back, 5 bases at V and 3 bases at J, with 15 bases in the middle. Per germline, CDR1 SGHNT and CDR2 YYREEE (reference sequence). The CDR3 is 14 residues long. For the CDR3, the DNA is TGTGCCAGCAGTAGTACTATTGGGGACTACGAGCAGTACTTC. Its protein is CASSSTIGDYEQYF.

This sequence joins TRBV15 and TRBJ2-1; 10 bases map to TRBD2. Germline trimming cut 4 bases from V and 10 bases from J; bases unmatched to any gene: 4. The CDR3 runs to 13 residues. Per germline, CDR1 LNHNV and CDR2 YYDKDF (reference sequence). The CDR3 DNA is TGTGCCACCAGCACCCTAGCGGGAGAGGAGCAGTTCTTC. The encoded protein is CATSTLAGEEQFF.

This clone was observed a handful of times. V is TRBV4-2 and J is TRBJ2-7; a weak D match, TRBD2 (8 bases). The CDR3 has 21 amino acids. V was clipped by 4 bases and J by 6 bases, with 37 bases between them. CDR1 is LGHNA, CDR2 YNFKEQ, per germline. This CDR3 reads CASSRHLSGTAVDGRVGEQYF. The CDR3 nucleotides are TGTGCCAGCAGCCGTCACCTATCGGGGACAGCGGTGGACGGGAGGGTAGGCGAGCAGTACTTC.

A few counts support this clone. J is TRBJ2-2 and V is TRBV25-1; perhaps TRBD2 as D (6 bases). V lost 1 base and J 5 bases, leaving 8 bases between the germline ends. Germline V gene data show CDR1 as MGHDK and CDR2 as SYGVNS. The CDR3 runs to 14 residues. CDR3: CASSEFGGTGELFF. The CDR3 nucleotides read TGTGCCAGCAGTGAATTTGGGGGGACCGGGGAGCTGTTTTTT.

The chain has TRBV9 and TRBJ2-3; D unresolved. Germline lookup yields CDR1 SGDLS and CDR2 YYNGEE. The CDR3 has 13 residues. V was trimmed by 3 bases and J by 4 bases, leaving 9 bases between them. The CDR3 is CASSDGVADTQYF. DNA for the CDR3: TGTGCCAGCAGCGATGGGGTCGCAGATACGCAGTATTTT.

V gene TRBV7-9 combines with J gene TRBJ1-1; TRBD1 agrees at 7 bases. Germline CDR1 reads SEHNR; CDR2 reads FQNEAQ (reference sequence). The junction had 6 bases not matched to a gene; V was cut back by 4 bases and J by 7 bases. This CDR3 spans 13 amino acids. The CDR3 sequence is CASSSSGTVEAFF. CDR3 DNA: TGTGCCAGCAGCTCTAGTGGGACAGTTGAAGCTTTCTTT.

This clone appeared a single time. The CDR3 DNA reads TGTGCCAGCAGCCCCCCGGACCTCTACGAGCAGTACTTC. It is translated as CASSPPDLYEQYF. The chain employs TRBV7-9 and TRBJ2-7; D unresolved. The CDR3 totals 13 residues. V dropped 5 bases and J dropped 3 bases, with 11 bases sitting between them. CDR1 SEHNR and CDR2 FQNEAQ come from the germline V gene (reference sequence).

CDR3 loop: CASSPPGLAGASHEQFF. CDR3 bases: TGTGCCAGCTCACCACCAGGACTAGCGGGAGCTTCCCATGAGCAGTTCTTC. V usage is TRBV18 and J usage is TRBJ2-1; 13 bases map to TRBD2. The CDR3 totals 17 residues. Trimming at V came to 0 bases and at J to 8 bases, leaving 7 bases not matched to a gene. Germline V CDR1 and CDR2: KGHSH, LQKENI.

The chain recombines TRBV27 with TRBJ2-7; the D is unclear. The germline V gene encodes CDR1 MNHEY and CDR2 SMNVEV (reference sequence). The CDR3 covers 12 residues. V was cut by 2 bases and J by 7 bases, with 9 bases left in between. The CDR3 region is CASSLIGREQYF. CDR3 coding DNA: TGTGCCAGCAGTTTAATCGGAAGGGAGCAGTACTTC.

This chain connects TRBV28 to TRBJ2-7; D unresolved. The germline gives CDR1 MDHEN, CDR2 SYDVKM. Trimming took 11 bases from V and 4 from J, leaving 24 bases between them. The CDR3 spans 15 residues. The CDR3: CASPPLEGPAYEQYF. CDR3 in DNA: TGTGCCTCCCCTCCCCTGGAAGGCCCAGCATACGAGCAGTACTTC. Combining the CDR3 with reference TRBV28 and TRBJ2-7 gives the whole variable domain DVKVTQSSRYLVKRTGEKVFLECVQDMDHENMFWYRQDPGLGLRLIYFSYDVKMKEKGDIPEGYSVSREKKERFSLILESASTNQTSMYLCASPPLEGPAYEQYFGPGTRLTVT.

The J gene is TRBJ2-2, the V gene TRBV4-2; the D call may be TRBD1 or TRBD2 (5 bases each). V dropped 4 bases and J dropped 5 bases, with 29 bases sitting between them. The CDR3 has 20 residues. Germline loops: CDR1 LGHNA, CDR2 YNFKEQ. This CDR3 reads CASSPMRGRGPVEGTGELFF. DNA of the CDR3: TGTGCCAGCAGCCCGATGAGGGGTCGAGGCCCAGTAGAGGGTACCGGGGAGCTGTTTTTT.